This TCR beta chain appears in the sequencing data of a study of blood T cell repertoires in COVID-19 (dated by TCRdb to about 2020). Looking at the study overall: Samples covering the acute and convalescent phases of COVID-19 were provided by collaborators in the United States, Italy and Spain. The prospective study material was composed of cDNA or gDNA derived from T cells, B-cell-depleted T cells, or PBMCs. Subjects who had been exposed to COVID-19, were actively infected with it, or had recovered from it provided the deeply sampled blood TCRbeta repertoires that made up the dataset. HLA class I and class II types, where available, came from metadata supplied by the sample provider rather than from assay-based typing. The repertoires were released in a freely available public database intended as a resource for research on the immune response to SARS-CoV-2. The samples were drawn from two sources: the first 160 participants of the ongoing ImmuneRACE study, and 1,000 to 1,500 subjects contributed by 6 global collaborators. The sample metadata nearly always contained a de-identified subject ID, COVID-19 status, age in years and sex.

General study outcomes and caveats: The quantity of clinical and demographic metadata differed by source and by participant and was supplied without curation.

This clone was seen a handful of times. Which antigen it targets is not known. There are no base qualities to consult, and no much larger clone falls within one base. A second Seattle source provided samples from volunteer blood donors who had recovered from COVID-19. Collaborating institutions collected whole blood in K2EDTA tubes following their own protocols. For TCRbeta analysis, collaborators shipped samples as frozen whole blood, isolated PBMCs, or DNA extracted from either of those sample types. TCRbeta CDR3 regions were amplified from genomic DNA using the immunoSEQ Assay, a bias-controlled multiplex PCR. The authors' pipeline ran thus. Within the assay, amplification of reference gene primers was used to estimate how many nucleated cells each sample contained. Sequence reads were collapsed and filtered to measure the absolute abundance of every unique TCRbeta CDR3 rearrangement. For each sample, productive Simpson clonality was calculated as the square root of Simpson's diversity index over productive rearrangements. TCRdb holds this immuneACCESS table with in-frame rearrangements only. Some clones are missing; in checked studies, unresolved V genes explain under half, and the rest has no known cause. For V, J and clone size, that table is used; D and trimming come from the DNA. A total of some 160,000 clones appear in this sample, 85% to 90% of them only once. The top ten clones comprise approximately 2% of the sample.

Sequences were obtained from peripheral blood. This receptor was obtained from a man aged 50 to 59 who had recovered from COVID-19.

The nucleotide sequence reads as follows: TGTGCCAGCAGCCCCGGTGGCGGCCTGTACACCTTC. This codes for CASSPGGGLYTF. Here the chain combines TRBV12-3 or TRBV12-4 and TRBJ1-2; no confident D gene assignment can be made. Including cysteine and phenylalanine, the CDR3 has 12 amino acids. The CDR3 DNA has 36 bases and is translated from base 1. V loses 6 bases, J loses 11 bases, and the germline ends lie 16 bases apart.